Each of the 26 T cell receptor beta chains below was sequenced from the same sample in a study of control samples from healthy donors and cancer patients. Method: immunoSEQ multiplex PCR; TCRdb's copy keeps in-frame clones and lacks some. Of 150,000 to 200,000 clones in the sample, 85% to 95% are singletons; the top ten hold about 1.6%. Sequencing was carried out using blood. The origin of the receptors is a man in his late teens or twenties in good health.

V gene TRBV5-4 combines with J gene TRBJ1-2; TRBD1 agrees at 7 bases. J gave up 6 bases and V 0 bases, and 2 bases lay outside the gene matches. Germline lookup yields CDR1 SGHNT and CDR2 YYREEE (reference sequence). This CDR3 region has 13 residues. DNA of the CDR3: TGTGCCAGCAGCTTGGACAGGGGAAATGGCTACACCTTC. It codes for CASSLDRGNGYTF.

The CDR3 nucleotides are TGTGCCAGCAGCCCCGCGCCCGGGACAGACACAGATACGCAGTATTTT. Encoded protein: CASSPAPGTDTDTQYF. This chain joins TRBV7-2 and TRBJ2-3; 7 nucleotides agree with TRBD1. The CDR3 covers 16 residues. Germline CDR1 is SGHTA and CDR2 is FQGNSA. Unmatched junction bases numbered 10, after V lost 5 bases and J lost 2 bases.

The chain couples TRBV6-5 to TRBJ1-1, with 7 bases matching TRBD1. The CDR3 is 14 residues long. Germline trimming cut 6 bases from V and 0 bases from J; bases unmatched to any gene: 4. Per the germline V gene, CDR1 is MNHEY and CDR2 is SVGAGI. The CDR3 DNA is TGTGCCAGCAGCCTGACAGGGTTGAACACTGAAGCTTTCTTT. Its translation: CASSLTGLNTEAFF.

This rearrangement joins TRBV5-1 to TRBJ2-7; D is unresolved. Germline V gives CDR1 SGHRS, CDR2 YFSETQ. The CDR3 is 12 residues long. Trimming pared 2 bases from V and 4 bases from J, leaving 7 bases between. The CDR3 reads CASSFSRYEQYF. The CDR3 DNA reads TGCGCCAGCAGCTTCTCGCGATACGAGCAGTACTTC.

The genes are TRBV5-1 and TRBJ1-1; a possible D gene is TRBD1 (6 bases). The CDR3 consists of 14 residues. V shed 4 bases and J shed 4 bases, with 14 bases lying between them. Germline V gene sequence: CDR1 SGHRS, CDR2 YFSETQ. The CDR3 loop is CASSHPGHGTEAFF. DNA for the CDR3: TGCGCCAGCAGCCACCCGGGACATGGCACTGAAGCTTTCTTT.

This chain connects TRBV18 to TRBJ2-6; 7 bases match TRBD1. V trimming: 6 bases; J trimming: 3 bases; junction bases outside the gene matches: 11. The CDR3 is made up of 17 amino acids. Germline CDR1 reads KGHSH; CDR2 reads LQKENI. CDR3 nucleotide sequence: TGTGCCAGCTCTCAAACAGGGGCACCGGGTGGGGCCAACGTCCTGACTTTC. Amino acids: CASSQTGAPGGANVLTF.

Here the CDR3 reads CASSNDRSTNEKLFF. CDR3 bases: TGTGCCAGCAGTAATGACAGATCAACTAATGAAAAACTGTTTTTT. V and J are TRBV6-5 and TRBJ1-4; D might be TRBD1 (5 bases). V shed 5 bases and J shed 0 bases, with 10 bases lying between them. The CDR3 is 15 residues long. The V gene's germline CDR1 is MNHEY and CDR2 SVGAGI.

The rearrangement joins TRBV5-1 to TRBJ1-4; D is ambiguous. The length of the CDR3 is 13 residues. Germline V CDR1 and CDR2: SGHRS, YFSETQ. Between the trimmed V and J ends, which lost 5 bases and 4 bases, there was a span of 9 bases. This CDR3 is CASREDLNEKLFF. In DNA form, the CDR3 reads TGCGCCAGCAGGGAGGACCTTAATGAAAAACTGTTTTTT.

CDR3 amino acids: CASSRGYDTQYF. The CDR3 nucleotides read TGTGCCAGCAGTCGGGGGTACGATACGCAGTATTTT. The gene calls are TRBV2 and TRBJ2-3, with D perhaps matching TRBD2 (6 bases). Germline-derived CDR1 and CDR2 are SNHLY and FYNNEI. The V end was cut by 5 bases, the J end by 6 bases, with 9 bases between. CDR3 size: 12 residues.

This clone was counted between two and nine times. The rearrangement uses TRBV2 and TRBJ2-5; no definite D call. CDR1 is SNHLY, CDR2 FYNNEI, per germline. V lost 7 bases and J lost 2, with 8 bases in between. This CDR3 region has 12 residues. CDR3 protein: CASTPWQETQYF. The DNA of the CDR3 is TGTGCCAGCACCCCGTGGCAAGAGACCCAGTACTTC.

Here the CDR3 reads CASSLGPEENTQYF. The DNA for the CDR3 is TGCGCCAGCAGCTTGGGTCCAGAGGAAAATACGCAGTATTTT. The genes are TRBV5-1 and TRBJ2-3; D is unresolved. This CDR3 is 14 amino acids long. Germline loops: CDR1 SGHRS, CDR2 YFSETQ. The ends were cut back, 0 bases at V and 7 bases at J, with 12 bases in the middle.

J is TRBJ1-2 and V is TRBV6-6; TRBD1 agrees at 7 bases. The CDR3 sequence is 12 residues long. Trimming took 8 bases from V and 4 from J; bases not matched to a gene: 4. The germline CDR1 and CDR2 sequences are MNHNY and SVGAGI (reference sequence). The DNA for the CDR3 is TGTGCCAGCTTCCGGGACAGCTATGGCTACACCTTC. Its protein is CASFRDSYGYTF.

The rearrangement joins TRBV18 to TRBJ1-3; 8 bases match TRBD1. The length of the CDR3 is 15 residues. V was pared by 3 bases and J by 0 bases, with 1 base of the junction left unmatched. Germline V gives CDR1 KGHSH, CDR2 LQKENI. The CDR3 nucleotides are TGTGCCAGCTCACCCGGGACAGGCTCTGGAAACACCATATATTTT. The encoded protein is CASSPGTGSGNTIYF. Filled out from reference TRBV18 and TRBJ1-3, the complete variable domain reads NAGVMQNPRHLVRRRGQEARLRCSPMKGHSHVYWYRQLPEEGLKFMVYLQKENIIDESGMPKERFSAEFPKEGPSILRIQQVVRGDSAAYFCASSPGTGSGNTIYFGEGSWLTVV.

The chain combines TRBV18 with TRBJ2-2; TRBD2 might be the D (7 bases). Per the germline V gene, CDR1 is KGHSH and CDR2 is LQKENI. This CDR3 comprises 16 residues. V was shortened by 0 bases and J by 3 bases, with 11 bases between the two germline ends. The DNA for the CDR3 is TGTGCCAGCTCACCACCGGGGGGGCTGGACACCGGGGAGCTGTTTTTT. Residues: CASSPPGGLDTGELFF. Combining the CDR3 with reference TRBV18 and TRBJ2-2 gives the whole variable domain NAGVMQNPRHLVRRRGQEARLRCSPMKGHSHVYWYRQLPEEGLKFMVYLQKENIIDESGMPKERFSAEFPKEGPSILRIQQVVRGDSAAYFCASSPPGGLDTGELFFGEGSRLTVL.

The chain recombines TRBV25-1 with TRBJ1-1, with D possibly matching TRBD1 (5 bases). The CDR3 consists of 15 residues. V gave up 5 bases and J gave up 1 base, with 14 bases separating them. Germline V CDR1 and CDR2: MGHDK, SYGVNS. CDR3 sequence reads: CASSPAMGTNTEAFF. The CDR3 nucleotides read TGTGCCAGCAGTCCCGCGATGGGGACGAACACTGAAGCTTTCTTT.

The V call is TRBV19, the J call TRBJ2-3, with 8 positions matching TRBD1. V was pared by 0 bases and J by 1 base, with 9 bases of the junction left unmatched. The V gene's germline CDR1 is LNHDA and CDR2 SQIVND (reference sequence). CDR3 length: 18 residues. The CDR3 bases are TGTGCCAGTAGTATAGACCCTCGACAGGGGCGAGGCACAGATACGCAGTATTTT. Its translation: CASSIDPRQGRGTDTQYF.

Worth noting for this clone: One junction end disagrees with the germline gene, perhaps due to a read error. The CDR3 region is CASSQDRILAKTGELFF. CDR3 in DNA: TGTGCCAGCAGCCAAGACAGGATCTTAGCGAAAACCGGGGAGCTGTTTTTT. This sequence joins TRBV14 and TRBJ2-2; a possible D gene is TRBD2 (5 bases). The CDR3 runs to 17 residues. Germline CDR1 is SGHDN and CDR2 is FVKESK. Full variable domain (rest looked up from reference TRBV14 and TRBJ2-2): EAGVTQFPSHSVIEKGQTVTLRCDPISGHDNLYWYRRVMGKEIKFLLHFVKESKQDESGMPNNRFLAERTGGTYSTLKVQPAELEDSGVYFCASSQDRILAKTGELFFGEGSRLTVL.

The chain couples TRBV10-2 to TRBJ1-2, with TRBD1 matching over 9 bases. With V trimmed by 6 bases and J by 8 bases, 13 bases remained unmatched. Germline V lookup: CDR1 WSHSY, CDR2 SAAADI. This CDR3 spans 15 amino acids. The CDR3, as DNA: TGCGCCAGCAGCCGGACAGGGGAACACCGGCAGGGCTACACCTTC. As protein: CASSRTGEHRQGYTF.

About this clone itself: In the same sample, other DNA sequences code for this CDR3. CDR3 nucleotides: TGTGCCAGCTCACCACCGAGTTACAATGAGCAGTTCTTC. This gives the protein CASSPPSYNEQFF. The rearrangement joins TRBV18 to TRBJ2-1; no clear D. Trimming took off 0 bases at V and 4 bases at J, with 4 bases between the two ends. Germline V lookup: CDR1 KGHSH, CDR2 LQKENI. This CDR3 comprises 13 residues.

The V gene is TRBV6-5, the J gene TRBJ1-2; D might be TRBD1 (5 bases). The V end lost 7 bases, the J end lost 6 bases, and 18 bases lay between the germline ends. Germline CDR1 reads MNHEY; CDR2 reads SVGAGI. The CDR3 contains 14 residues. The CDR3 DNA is TGTGCCAGCAAACCTCAACAGGTAGTAAATGGCTACACCTTC. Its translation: CASKPQQVVNGYTF.

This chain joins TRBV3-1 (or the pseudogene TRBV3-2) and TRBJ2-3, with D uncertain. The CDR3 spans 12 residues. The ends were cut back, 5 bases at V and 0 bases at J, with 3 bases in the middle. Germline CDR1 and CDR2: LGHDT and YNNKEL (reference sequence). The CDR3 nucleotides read TGTGCCAGCAGCACTAGCACAGATACGCAGTATTTT. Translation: CASSTSTDTQYF.

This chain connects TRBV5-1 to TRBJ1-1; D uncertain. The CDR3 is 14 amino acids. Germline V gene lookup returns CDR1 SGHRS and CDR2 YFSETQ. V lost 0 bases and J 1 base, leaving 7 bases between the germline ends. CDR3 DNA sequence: TGCGCCAGCAGCTTGGCGCCGGCGAACACTGAAGCTTTCTTT. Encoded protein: CASSLAPANTEAFF. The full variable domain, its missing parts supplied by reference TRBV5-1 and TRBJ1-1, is KAGVTQTPRYLIKTRGQQVTLSCSPISGHRSVSWYQQTPGQGLQFLFEYFSETQRNKGNFPGRFSGRQFSNSRSEMNVSTLELGDSALYLCASSLAPANTEAFFGQGTRLTVV.

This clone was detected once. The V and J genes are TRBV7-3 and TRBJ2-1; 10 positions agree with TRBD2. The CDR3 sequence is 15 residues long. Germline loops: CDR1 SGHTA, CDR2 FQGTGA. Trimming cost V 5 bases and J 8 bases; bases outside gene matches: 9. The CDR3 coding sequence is TGTGCCAGCAGCCCGGGAGCGGGGGGGCCCCATGAGCAGTTCTTC. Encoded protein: CASSPGAGGPHEQFF.

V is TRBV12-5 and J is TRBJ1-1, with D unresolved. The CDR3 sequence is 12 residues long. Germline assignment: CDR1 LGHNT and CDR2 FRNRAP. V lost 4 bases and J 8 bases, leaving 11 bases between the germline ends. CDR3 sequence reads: CASGSDWNEAFF. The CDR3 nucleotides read TGTGCTAGTGGTTCAGACTGGAACGAAGCTTTCTTT.

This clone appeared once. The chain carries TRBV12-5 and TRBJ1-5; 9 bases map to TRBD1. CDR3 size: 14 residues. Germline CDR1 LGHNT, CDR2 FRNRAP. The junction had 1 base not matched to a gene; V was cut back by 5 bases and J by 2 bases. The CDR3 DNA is TGTGCTAGTGGTAGGACAGGGGGCAATCAGCCCCAGCATTTT. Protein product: CASGRTGGNQPQHF.

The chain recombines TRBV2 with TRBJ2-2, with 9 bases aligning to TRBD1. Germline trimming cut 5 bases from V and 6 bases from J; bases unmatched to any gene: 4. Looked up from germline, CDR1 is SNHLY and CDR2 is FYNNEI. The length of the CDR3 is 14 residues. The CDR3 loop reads CASSLRQGAGELFF. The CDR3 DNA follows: TGTGCCAGCAGTTTAAGACAGGGGGCCGGGGAGCTGTTTTTT.